These T cell receptor beta chains were read from a single sample in a study of CD8+ T cells in alopecia areata. Sequencing was performed with immunoSEQ multiplex PCR; in TCRdb, only in-frame clones are kept and a portion is missing. Of 150,000 to 200,000 clones listed, 55% to 65% are singletons. The specimen sequenced was CD4+ T cells sorted from blood. Receptors originate from a human donor in good health. Each CDR3 is given with its conserved first and last residue. A D gene is named only where the DNA matches it firmly. Size is stated for part of the rows, as once, few or many counts, or as a class when the clone is expanded.

V: TRBV10-3; size: NA; D: NA; J: TRBJ2-1; DNA: TGTGCCATCAGTGTGTTGTCGGACAATGAGCAGTTCTTC; CDR3: CAISVLSDNEQFF
V: TRBV18; size: NA; D: TRBD1; J: TRBJ1-2; DNA: TGTGCCAGCTCATCCTCGGACAGGGGAGGGGATGGCTACACCTTC; CDR3: CASSSSDRGGDGYTF
V: TRBV5-1; size: few; D: NA; J: TRBJ1-1; DNA: TGCGCCAGCAGCCCGGGTGATCTCTTAGCTTTCTTT; CDR3: CASSPGDLLAFF
V: TRBV4-2; size: NA; D: NA; J: TRBJ1-2; DNA: TGTGCCAGCAGCCAACCAGGGGAGGATGGCTACACCTTC; CDR3: CASSQPGEDGYTF
V: TRBV2; size: NA; D: NA; J: TRBJ1-1; DNA: TGTGCCAGCAGCCTTAGATGGAACACTGAAGCTTTCTTT; CDR3: CASSLRWNTEAFF
V: TRBV29-1; size: NA; D: NA; J: TRBJ2-1; DNA: TGCAGCGTTGGAATGGGTTTTAATGAGCAGTTCTTC; CDR3: CSVGMGFNEQFF
V: TRBV29-1; size: NA; D: TRBD1; J: TRBJ2-5; DNA: TGCAGCGTGGGGAGACAGGGGAGCATGGAGACCCAGTACTTC; CDR3: CSVGRQGSMETQYF
V: TRBV18; size: few; D: NA; J: TRBJ2-1; DNA: TGTGCCAGCTCACCGTGGCTCCAAGGGGATGAGCAGTTCTTC; CDR3: CASSPWLQGDEQFF
V: TRBV7-9; size: few; D: NA; J: TRBJ1-2; DNA: TGTGCAGGGGCAGAACCCAACTATGGCTACACCTTC; CDR3: CAGAEPNYGYTF
V: TRBV29-1; size: NA; D: NA; J: TRBJ2-1; DNA: TGCAGCGTTGCCAGATCCCAATACAATGAGCAGTTCTTC; CDR3: CSVARSQYNEQFF
V: TRBV6-5; size: NA; D: NA; J: TRBJ2-2; DNA: TGTGCCAGCAGTTACGTTGACACCGGGGAGCTGTTTTTT; CDR3: CASSYVDTGELFF
V: TRBV6-5; size: NA; D: NA; J: TRBJ2-7; DNA: TGTGCCAGCAGTTACTTCGAGCAGTACTTC; CDR3: CASSYFEQYF
V: TRBV4-1; size: NA; D: TRBD2; J: TRBJ2-1; DNA: TGCGCCAGCAGCGCAAGCCGGACTAGCGGGAGTGAGTCTTACAATGAGCAGTTCTTC; CDR3: CASSASRTSGSESYNEQFF
V: TRBV7-9; size: NA; D: TRBD1; J: TRBJ2-5; DNA: TGTGCCAGCAGGGACAGGGGGCCTCAAGAGACCCAGTACTTC; CDR3: CASRDRGPQETQYF
V: TRBV30; size: once; D: NA; J: TRBJ1-1; DNA: TGTGCCTGGAGTGTACTAGGACAGAACACTGAAGCTTTCTTT; CDR3: CAWSVLGQNTEAFF
V: TRBV27; size: NA; D: TRBD2; J: TRBJ2-7; DNA: TGTGCCAGCAGCCGGTCTAGCGGCGGCAGCTCCTACGAGCAGTACTTC; CDR3: CASSRSSGGSSYEQYF
V: TRBV28; size: few; D: NA; J: TRBJ1-5; DNA: TGTGCCAGCAGCGTAGGGGATCAGCCCCAGCATTTT; CDR3: CASSVGDQPQHF
V: TRBV27; size: few; D: NA; J: TRBJ1-5; DNA: TGTGCCAGCAGTTTAGGGAACAATCAGCCCCAGCATTTT; CDR3: CASSLGNNQPQHF
V: TRBV5-6; size: NA; D: NA; J: TRBJ2-1; DNA: TGTGCCAGCAGCTCCCAGGGGTACAATGAGCAGTTCTTC; CDR3: CASSSQGYNEQFF
V: TRBV15; size: few; D: NA; J: TRBJ2-5; DNA: TGTGCCACCAGCAGAGCCCCACAGGGAAAAGAGACCCAGTACTTC; CDR3: CATSRAPQGKETQYF
V: TRBV25-1; size: once; D: TRBD1; J: TRBJ2-1; DNA: TGTGCCAGCAGTGGGACAGGGGCCAATGAGCAGTTCTTC; CDR3: CASSGTGANEQFF
V: TRBV9; size: once; D: TRBD2; J: TRBJ2-4; DNA: TGTGCCAGCAGCGTAGGCCTAGCGGGAGGGCCCCAAAACATTCAGTACTTC; CDR3: CASSVGLAGGPQNIQYF
V: TRBV29-1; size: NA; D: TRBD2; J: TRBJ2-3; DNA: TGCAGCACCATTACTAGCGGATTTGAATCAGATACGCAGTATTTT; CDR3: CSTITSGFESDTQYF
V: TRBV5-1; size: NA; D: NA; J: TRBJ1-5; DNA: TGCGCCAGCAGCTTGGACGCTCTTAGCAATCAGCCCCAGCATTTT; CDR3: CASSLDALSNQPQHF
V: TRBV7-9; size: NA; D: NA; J: TRBJ2-7; DNA: TGTGCCAGCAGCTTAGCTCACCCAGGGTACGAGCAGTACTTC; CDR3: CASSLAHPGYEQYF
V: TRBV6-6; size: NA; D: NA; J: TRBJ1-1; DNA: TGTGCCAGCACCCGGGGGGCGAACACTGAAGCTTTCTTT; CDR3: CASTRGANTEAFF
V: TRBV19; size: NA; D: TRBD1; J: TRBJ1-5; DNA: TGTGCCAGTAGGACGACAGGGGACGGCAATCAGCCCCAGCATTTT; CDR3: CASRTTGDGNQPQHF
V: TRBV7-2; size: NA; D: TRBD2; J: TRBJ2-1; DNA: TGTGCCAGCAGCGTGCGGACTAGCGGGAGGCATAACAATGAGCAGTTCTTC; CDR3: CASSVRTSGRHNNEQFF
V: TRBV4-1; size: few; D: NA; J: TRBJ1-5; DNA: TGCGCCAGCAGCCGGTTGGGGGATAGCAATCAGCCCCAGCATTTT; CDR3: CASSRLGDSNQPQHF
V: TRBV9; size: NA; D: TRBD1; J: TRBJ1-1; DNA: TGTGCCAGCAGCGTGGGAGGGGGCCTGAACACTGAAGCTTTCTTT; CDR3: CASSVGGGLNTEAFF
V: TRBV6-5; size: NA; D: NA; J: TRBJ1-1; DNA: TGTGCCAGCAGTTATGTAGGTGGTGAAGCTTTCTTT; CDR3: CASSYVGGEAFF
V: TRBV6-6; size: NA; D: NA; J: TRBJ2-3; DNA: TGTGCCAGCAGCGATAAGCGGACCACAGATACGCAGTATTTT; CDR3: CASSDKRTTDTQYF
V: TRBV29-1; size: few; D: TRBD1; J: TRBJ2-7; DNA: TGCAGCGCTCGACAGGGGTACTCCTACGAGCAGTACTTC; CDR3: CSARQGYSYEQYF
V: TRBV2; size: few; D: NA; J: TRBJ2-3; DNA: TGTGCCAGCCCTCCTTGGGGCACAGATACGCAGTATTTT; CDR3: CASPPWGTDTQYF
V: TRBV5-1; size: NA; D: NA; J: TRBJ2-5; DNA: TGCGCCAGCAGCTTTAGGACAGAGACCCAGTACTTC; CDR3: CASSFRTETQYF
V: TRBV25-1; size: few; D: NA; J: TRBJ2-4; DNA: TGTGCCAGCAGTGAATCCAGAGGGGGTAACATTCAGTACTTC; CDR3: CASSESRGGNIQYF
V: TRBV2; size: NA; D: TRBD2; J: TRBJ2-5; DNA: TGTGCCAGCAGATCGGTCGGGAGGGAACAAGAGACCCAGTACTTC; CDR3: CASRSVGREQETQYF
V: TRBV7-2; size: NA; D: TRBD2; J: TRBJ2-5; DNA: TGTGCCAGCAGCTACACCCCGGGGGGAGAGACCCAGTACTTC; CDR3: CASSYTPGGETQYF
V: TRBV18; size: NA; D: NA; J: TRBJ2-7; DNA: TGTGCCAGCTCATCAGCCAAAGACAGCTACGAGCAGTACTTC; CDR3: CASSSAKDSYEQYF
V: TRBV27; size: NA; D: TRBD2; J: TRBJ2-1; DNA: TGTGCCAGCAGTCGTGGGGGACTAGCTTCCAATGAGCAGTTCTTC; CDR3: CASSRGGLASNEQFF
V: TRBV2; size: NA; D: TRBD1; J: TRBJ2-2; DNA: TGTGCCAGCACCGGACAGGGGGCGAGGACCGGGGAGCTGTTTTTT; CDR3: CASTGQGARTGELFF
V: TRBV6-1; size: NA; D: NA; J: TRBJ2-1; DNA: TGTGCCAGCGATACGGGACAAGCGGGTATCAATGAGCAGTTCTTC; CDR3: CASDTGQAGINEQFF
V: TRBV18; size: NA; D: TRBD2; J: TRBJ2-1; DNA: TGTGCCAGCTCACCTCTAGGACTAGCGGGAGAGTCCCAGTTCTTC; CDR3: CASSPLGLAGESQFF
V: TRBV6-1; size: NA; D: NA; J: TRBJ2-5; DNA: TGTGCCAGCAGTGAAACCGGAGGGGAGACCCAGTACTTC; CDR3: CASSETGGETQYF
V: TRBV29-1; size: NA; D: NA; J: TRBJ2-3; DNA: TGCAGCGTCCGCACTAGCACAGATACGCAGTATTTT; CDR3: CSVRTSTDTQYF
V: TRBV5-4; size: few; D: NA; J: TRBJ1-1; DNA: TGTGCCAGCAGCTTTTGGGGTGATACTGAAGCTTTCTTT; CDR3: CASSFWGDTEAFF
V: TRBV29-1; size: NA; D: NA; J: TRBJ1-5; DNA: TGCAGCGTTTCGGACGGAGGGATTCGGCCCCAGCATTTT; CDR3: CSVSDGGIRPQHF
V: TRBV10-3; size: NA; D: TRBD1; J: TRBJ1-1; DNA: TGTGCCATCAGATTTCACAGGGGGACCGACACTGAAGCTTTCTTT; CDR3: CAIRFHRGTDTEAFF
V: TRBV6-5; size: NA; D: NA; J: TRBJ1-1; DNA: TGTGCCAGCAGCCTACGAGGGGCTGAAGCTTTCTTT; CDR3: CASSLRGAEAFF
V: TRBV6-5; size: NA; D: NA; J: TRBJ1-3; DNA: TGTGCCAGCAGTCAATCCTCTGGCGGGCGCACCATATATTTT; CDR3: CASSQSSGGRTIYF
V: TRBV29-1; size: NA; D: NA; J: TRBJ1-1; DNA: TGCAGCGTTGGGGGGCTGACTGAAGCTTTCTTT; CDR3: CSVGGLTEAFF
V: TRBV19; size: NA; D: TRBD1; J: TRBJ1-2; DNA: TGTGCCAGTAGGGGACAGTCAGCTAACTATGGCTACACCTTC; CDR3: CASRGQSANYGYTF
V: TRBV28; size: few; D: NA; J: TRBJ2-4; DNA: TGTGCCAGCAGCCTTACGGGAGAAAGGGGCAAAAACATTCAGTACTTC; CDR3: CASSLTGERGKNIQYF
V: TRBV29-1; size: NA; D: TRBD2; J: TRBJ2-3; DNA: TGCAGCGTGGAGCGGGAGGAGGTAAATACGCAGTATTTT; CDR3: CSVEREEVNTQYF